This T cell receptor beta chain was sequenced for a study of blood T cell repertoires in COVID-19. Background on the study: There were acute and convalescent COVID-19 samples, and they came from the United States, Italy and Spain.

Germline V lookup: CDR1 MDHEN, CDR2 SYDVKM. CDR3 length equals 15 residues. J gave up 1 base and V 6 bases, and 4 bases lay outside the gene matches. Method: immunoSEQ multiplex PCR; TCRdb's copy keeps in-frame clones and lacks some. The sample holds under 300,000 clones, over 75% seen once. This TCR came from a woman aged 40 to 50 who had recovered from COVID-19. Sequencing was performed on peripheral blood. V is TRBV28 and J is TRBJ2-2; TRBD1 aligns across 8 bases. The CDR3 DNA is TGTGCCAGCAGGACCGGGACAGGGAACACCGGGGAGCTGTTTTTT. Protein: CASRTGTGNTGELFF.